One T cell receptor (beta chain) is described in this entry. The sample comes from a study of cytomegalovirus exposure and HLA in healthy donors. Study as a whole: Unique TCRs from HLA-typed donors, 85 million to 100 million of them, were held in an early data release.

The PCR employed 60 Vbeta primers together with 13 Jbeta primers. Only in-frame clones appear in the TCRdb table, and some are missing; sequencing was by immunoSEQ multiplex PCR. The sample lists about 140,000 clones, roughly 76% occurring once. The CDR3 is made up of 14 amino acids. CDR1 WNHNN and CDR2 SYGVQD come from the germline V gene (reference sequence). V dropped 4 bases and J dropped 4; count of bases not matched to a gene: 0. The source of this sequence is a female donor in good health and CMV-seronegative. The chain has TRBV10-1 and TRBJ2-1; TRBD2 agrees at 11 bases. The sample was PBMCs. CDR3 DNA sequence: TGCGCCAGCAGTGGGACTAGCGGGTACAATGAGCAGTTCTTC. Translating it yields CASSGTSGYNEQFF.